These 30 T cell receptor beta chains came from one sample sequenced in a study of metastatic and nonmetastatic thyroid tumors. TCRdb re-called clones via MiXCR from the PCR reads. The table records about 15,000 clones, about 31% of them present only once. Prior to thyroid surgery, none of the patients had received any treatment. The sample was blood. Every receptor here comes from a female donor with papillary thyroid cancer or a benign thyroid nodule (not recorded which). Some clones in this sample may be carry-over from other donors' samples.

The V call is TRBV4-1, the J call TRBJ1-3; no clear D. This CDR3 spans 16 amino acids. Germline CDR1 reads MGHRA; CDR2 reads YSYEKL. The ends were cut back, 2 bases at V and 6 bases at J, with 17 bases in the middle. The CDR3 bases are TGCGCCAGCAGCCAAACCCGTGATTACTCTTTAAACACCATATATTTT. This translates into CASSQTRDYSLNTIYF.

In its sample, this clone ranks as medium-sized (0.01 to 0.1%). The chain carries TRBV30 and TRBJ2-7, with a possible D match to TRBD1 (5 bases). CDR1 and CDR2 (germline): GTSNPN, SVGIG (reference sequence). The V end was cut by 0 bases, the J end by 6 bases, with 15 bases between. The CDR3 runs to 14 residues. CDR3 protein: CAWSVSLGAFEQYF. CDR3 bases: TGTGCCTGGAGTGTATCCTTAGGGGCGTTCGAGCAGTACTTC.

The genes are TRBV5-8 and TRBJ1-2; D is unresolved. This CDR3 has 12 amino acids. With 1 base removed from V and 1 base from J, the gap between germline ends came to 2 bases. The germline gives CDR1 SGHTS, CDR2 YDEGEE. The CDR3 sequence is CASSLINYGYTF. CDR3 coding DNA: TGTGCCAGCAGCTTGATTAACTATGGCTACACCTTC.

This clone counts as medium-sized. J is TRBJ1-5 and V is TRBV20-1, with 7 bases fitting TRBD1. V dropped 4 bases and J dropped 0; count of bases not matched to a gene: 6. The germline CDR1 and CDR2 sequences are DFQATT and SNEGSKA (reference sequence). The CDR3 is 15 amino acids. CDR3 region: CSATGTAHSNQPQHF. DNA of the CDR3: TGCAGTGCTACCGGGACAGCACATAGCAATCAGCCCCAGCATTTT.

This clone is deemed medium-sized (0.01 to 0.1%). The CDR3 region is CASSSGAESSYNEQFF. CDR3 coding DNA: TGCGCCAGCAGTTCGGGGGCCGAAAGCTCCTACAATGAGCAGTTCTTC. The rearrangement links TRBV10-2 to TRBJ2-1; possibly TRBD1 or TRBD2 for D (6 bases each). The CDR3 consists of 16 residues. Germline lookup yields CDR1 WSHSY and CDR2 SAAADI. V lost 5 bases to trimming and J lost 0 bases, with 14 bases between them.

This clone was observed at least ten times. A read error may account for a junction end that differs from germline. The sample has other DNA sequences that encode this CDR3 too. This chain uses TRBV7-9 with TRBJ1-2, with D unresolved. CDR3 length: 12 residues. The germline gives CDR1 SEHNR, CDR2 FQNEAQ (reference sequence). The CDR3 protein is CASSSRVYGYTF. The DNA for the CDR3 is TGTGCCAGCAGCTCCCGGGTCTATGGTTACACCTTC.

The genes are TRBV5-1 and TRBJ2-2; D remains ambiguous. V shed 5 bases and J shed 5 bases, with 13 bases lying between them. The V gene's germline CDR1 is SGHRS and CDR2 YFSETQ. The CDR3 loop spans 14 amino acids. In nucleotides, the CDR3 is TGCGCCAGCAGTGAAGGGTTTACAACCGGGGAGCTGTTTTTT. It translates to CASSEGFTTGELFF.

This clone has at least ten counts. The J gene is TRBJ1-5, the V gene TRBV10-3; no firm D call. The CDR3 is 13 amino acids. V was trimmed by 3 bases and J by 0 bases, leaving 3 bases between them. Germline CDR1 reads ENHRY; CDR2 reads SYGVKD. Written as DNA, the CDR3 is TGTGCCATCAGTGACAGTAGCAATCAGCCCCAGCATTTT. It codes for CAISDSSNQPQHF.

On this clone itself: Mismatch with germline at one junction end may stem from a read error. This rearrangement joins TRBV7-2 to TRBJ2-7, with 9 bases identical to TRBD2. The germline gives CDR1 SGHTA, CDR2 FQGNSA. CDR3 length: 14 residues. The CDR3 coding sequence is TGTGCCAGCAGCTCCGGGACTAGCCTCTACGGGCAGTACTTC. This sequence encodes CASSSGTSLYGQYF.

A few counts support this clone. The chain couples TRBV7-2 to TRBJ2-7; the D is unclear. Trimming removed 1 base at V and 3 bases at J, with 10 bases between. The CDR3 spans 14 residues. Germline V gene sequence: CDR1 SGHTA, CDR2 FQGNSA. The CDR3 reads CASSLGGGLYEQYF. CDR3 DNA: TGTGCCAGCAGCTTAGGAGGTGGGCTCTACGAGCAGTACTTC.

This chain joins TRBV7-8 and TRBJ1-2; D may be TRBD1 (5 bases). CDR3 size: 16 residues. V was trimmed by 0 bases and J by 6 bases, leaving 17 bases between them. CDR1 and CDR2 (germline): SGHVS, FQNEAQ. The CDR3: CASSLASMSGWDGYTF. In DNA form, the CDR3 reads TGTGCCAGCAGCTTAGCTTCAATGTCAGGGTGGGATGGCTACACCTTC.

This clone was detected ten times or more. The V and J genes are TRBV2 and TRBJ2-1; 7 bases align to TRBD1. The V segment lost 1 base and the J segment 4 bases; nucleotides outside the gene matches: 7. CDR3 length equals 16 residues. Germline V gene lookup returns CDR1 SNHLY and CDR2 FYNNEI. DNA of the CDR3: TGTGCCAGCAGTGAAGGACCGGGACAGAGTTACAATGAGCAGTTCTTC. It yields the protein CASSEGPGQSYNEQFF.

This chain connects TRBV30 to TRBJ1-1; D gene ambiguous. Trimming pared 1 base from V and 3 bases from J, leaving 9 bases between. This CDR3 comprises 13 residues. Germline V CDR1 and CDR2: GTSNPN, SVGIG (reference sequence). The CDR3 protein is CAWSGLGYTEAFF. The CDR3 DNA reads TGTGCCTGGAGTGGTCTCGGTTACACTGAAGCTTTCTTT.

By sample fraction, this clone is medium-sized. The chain recombines TRBV7-2 with TRBJ1-5; no firm D call. V lost 2 bases to trimming and J lost 1 base, with 9 bases between them. The CDR3 extends over 15 amino acids. CDR1 and CDR2 from the germline V gene are SGHTA and FQGNSA. The CDR3 DNA sequence: TGTGCCAGCAGCTTATGGGAAGGAAGCAATCAGCCCCAGCATTTT. Amino acid sequence: CASSLWEGSNQPQHF.

This clone was found a few times. The rearrangement links TRBV28 to TRBJ2-4; no clear D. Trimming left V 4 bases short and J 4 bases short, with 8 bases between. Germline loops: CDR1 MDHEN, CDR2 SYDVKM. This CDR3 has 13 residues. CDR3 sequence: CASSSIQKNIQYF. CDR3 coding DNA: TGTGCCAGCAGTTCGATCCAAAAAAACATTCAGTACTTC.

The chain carries TRBV12-3 or TRBV12-4 and TRBJ1-2; 8 bases agree with TRBD1. This CDR3 has 14 residues. V lost 6 bases to trimming and J lost 7 bases; unmatched junction nucleotides: 10. Here the CDR3 DNA reads TGTGCCAGCAGATCGACAGGGGAACTTAGTGGCTACACCTTC. It specifies CASRSTGELSGYTF.

By frequency in the sample, this clone is medium-sized. The J gene is TRBJ1-6, the V gene TRBV15, with TRBD1 as a possible D gene (6 bases). The germline V gene encodes CDR1 LNHNV and CDR2 YYDKDF (reference sequence). This CDR3 has 15 residues. V was trimmed by 0 bases and J by 6 bases, leaving 9 bases between them. DNA for the CDR3: TGTGCCACCAGCAGAGAAGGGGGGGGTAATTCACCCCTCCACTTT. This encodes CATSREGGGNSPLHF.

This clone has just a few counts. This chain joins TRBV19 and TRBJ2-6; TRBD2 matches at 7 bases. The CDR3 is 15 residues long. The trim removed 4 bases at V and 2 bases at J, leaving 2 bases unmatched. CDR1 and CDR2 (germline): LNHDA, SQIVND (reference sequence). CDR3 in amino acids: CASSKGGTGANVLTF. DNA of the CDR3: TGTGCCAGTAGTAAGGGAGGGACTGGGGCCAACGTCCTGACTTTC.

Many counts were recorded for this clone. This chain connects TRBV7-9 to TRBJ2-3; D may be TRBD1 (6 bases). V lost 1 base, J lost 4 bases, and 18 bases lay in between. Germline V CDR1 and CDR2: SEHNR, FQNEAQ (reference sequence). The CDR3 runs to 17 residues. Written as DNA, the CDR3 is TGTGCCAGCAGCTTAGGGGGGCCAGGGGTGGTCGCAGATACGCAGTATTTT. Protein product: CASSLGGPGVVADTQYF.

This clone was found many times. The V gene is TRBV6-1, the J gene TRBJ1-4; unclear D gene. The germline gives CDR1 MNHNS, CDR2 SASEGT. The CDR3 totals 14 residues. Trimming stripped 9 bases from V and 2 bases from J, with 13 bases between. CDR3 in DNA: TGTGCCAGTAGTCCCAGAGGGACTAATGAAAAACTGTTTTTT. Translating it yields CASSPRGTNEKLFF.

This clone was seen once. The genes are TRBV5-4 and TRBJ1-2, with no clear D. The CDR3 sequence is 15 residues long. Trimming pared 1 base from V and 5 bases from J, leaving 15 bases between. Germline loops: CDR1 SGHNT, CDR2 YYREEE (reference sequence). CDR3 DNA: TGTGCCAGCAGCTTGATGTCGGGGTGTGAATATGGCTACACCTTC. Translating gives CASSLMSGCEYGYTF.

This clone was detected many times. V gene TRBV13 combines with J gene TRBJ2-3; D may be TRBD2 (5 bases). Germline CDR1 reads PRHDT; CDR2 reads FYEKMQ (reference sequence). The CDR3 has 17 amino acids. Trimming removed 4 bases at V and 0 bases at J, with 17 bases between. CDR3 amino acids: CASSYGLQPFSTDTQYF. The CDR3 DNA reads as TGTGCCAGCAGCTACGGACTTCAACCATTTAGCACAGATACGCAGTATTTT. Together with reference TRBV13 and TRBJ2-3, the CDR3 gives the full variable domain: AAGVIQSPRHLIKEKRETATLKCYPIPRHDTVYWYQQGPGQDPQFLISFYEKMQSDKGSIPDRFSAQQFSDYHSELNMSSLELGDSALYFCASSYGLQPFSTDTQYFGPGTRLTVL.

This clone was counted ten times or more. The genes are TRBV7-3 and TRBJ2-3; 8 bases are a match to TRBD2. CDR3 length equals 15 residues. Germline V CDR1 and CDR2: SGHTA, FQGTGA. The V segment lost 3 bases and the J segment 2 bases; nucleotides outside the gene matches: 4. CDR3 loop: CASSLFSGATDTQYF. The CDR3 DNA reads as TGTGCCAGCAGCTTGTTTAGCGGGGCCACAGATACGCAGTATTTT. Drawing the rest from reference TRBV7-3 and TRBJ2-3, the complete variable domain is GAGVSQTPSNKVTEKGKYVELRCDPISGHTALYWYRQSLGQGPEFLIYFQGTGAADDSGLPNDRFFAVRPEGSVSTLKIQRTERGDSAVYLCASSLFSGATDTQYFGPGTRLTVL.

This clone was found a few times. A clone one base away is much larger, so this may be a read error. The rearrangement links TRBV29-1 to TRBJ1-2, with a possible D match to TRBD1 (6 bases). CDR1 SQVTM and CDR2 ANQGSEA come from the germline V gene. The CDR3 is 11 amino acids. V lost 6 bases, J lost 5 bases, and 10 bases lay in between. CDR3 sequence: CSVGGAYGYTF. The CDR3 coding sequence is TGCAGCGTGGGGGGGGCTTATGGCTACACCTTC.

At least ten counts were recorded for this clone. V usage is TRBV19 and J usage is TRBJ2-5; D gene uncertain. The CDR3 spans 15 residues. Trimming removed 1 base at V and 5 bases at J, with 14 bases between. Germline V gene sequence: CDR1 LNHDA, CDR2 SQIVND (reference sequence). The CDR3: CASSIGQALGETQYF. CDR3 sequence (DNA): TGTGCCAGTAGTATAGGGCAGGCCCTGGGGGAGACCCAGTACTTC.

This clone was detected a few times. This chain connects TRBV12-3 or TRBV12-4 to TRBJ2-6; D gene ambiguous. CDR3 size: 14 residues. Trimming removed 5 bases at V and 0 bases at J, with 5 bases between. CDR3 sequence reads: CASSDTSGANVLTF. The CDR3 DNA follows: TGTGCCAGCAGTGACACCTCTGGGGCCAACGTCCTGACTTTC.

This clone is labeled medium-sized. The rearrangement joins TRBV5-1 to TRBJ2-1; D gene uncertain. Germline assignment: CDR1 SGHRS and CDR2 YFSETQ. The CDR3 runs to 14 residues. V was cut by 0 bases and J by 3 bases, with 7 bases left in between. CDR3 sequence (DNA): TGCGCCAGCAGCTTGGAAGGATACTACAATGAGCAGTTCTTC. Translating it yields CASSLEGYYNEQFF.

This clone is medium-sized (0.01 to 0.1%) by share. This chain connects TRBV6-1 to TRBJ2-5; 10 nucleotides align to TRBD1. Germline V gene sequence: CDR1 MNHNS, CDR2 SASEGT. The CDR3 runs to 14 residues. Losses at the gene ends were 5 bases for V and 7 bases for J; bases not matched to a gene: 7. CDR3: CASSFRQGAGTQYF. Written as DNA, the CDR3 is TGTGCCAGCAGTTTCCGACAGGGGGCTGGGACCCAGTACTTC.

This clone was seen many times. The J gene is TRBJ1-1, the V gene TRBV4-1; no clear D. Germline V gene sequence: CDR1 MGHRA, CDR2 YSYEKL. Trimming pared 4 bases from V and 1 base from J, leaving 13 bases between. CDR3 length equals 15 residues. The CDR3 reads CASSPIWTANTEAFF. The CDR3, as DNA: TGCGCCAGCAGCCCGATTTGGACGGCGAACACTGAAGCTTTCTTT.

This clone was counted ten times or more. J is TRBJ1-4 and V is TRBV7-8; the D gene is possibly TRBD1 (6 bases). Germline values: CDR1 SGHVS, CDR2 FQNEAQ. V was cut by 7 bases and J by 5 bases, with 14 bases left in between. This CDR3 comprises 14 residues. The CDR3 here is CASTEGGRNEKLFF. The CDR3 bases are TGTGCCAGCACCGAGGGGGGCAGGAATGAAAAACTGTTTTTT.